These 11 T cell receptor beta chains were all obtained from the same sample, sequenced in a study of CD8 T cells in cerebrospinal fluid in Alzheimer's disease. TCRdb reprocessed the 10x single-cell sequencing reads and keeps a single row for each CDR3 protein, giving no DNA. The ten top clones account for approximately 19%, within a sample of 1,100 to 1,500 distinct CDR3 sequences. Sequencing was carried out using cerebrospinal fluid. The source of these receptors is a human donor with mild cognitive impairment.

This clonotype is deemed medium-sized by its frequency. The chain has TRBV24-1 and TRBJ2-7; TCRdb returns TRBD2, unconfirmable since there is no DNA. Germline loops: CDR1 KGHDR, CDR2 SFDVKD. The CDR3 runs 15 residues. The CDR3 loop reads CATSDRTSGRYEQYF.

The J gene is TRBJ2-3, the V gene TRBV4-2; TCRdb designates TRBD2, a call that cannot be tested without DNA. Germline CDR1 and CDR2: LGHNA and YNFKEQ. The CDR3 totals 17 residues. CDR3 sequence: CASSQVEDSGSTDTQYF.

The chain combines TRBV5-6 with TRBJ2-7; as DNA is missing, the TRBD2 call by TCRdb cannot be tested. Germline V gene lookup returns CDR1 SGHDT and CDR2 YYEEEE. This CDR3 has 16 residues. The CDR3 loop reads CASSLAGLGLSYEQYF.

The chain has TRBV6-2 or TRBV6-3 and TRBJ2-3. The CDR3 sequence is 13 residues long. Germline V lookup: CDR1 MNHEY, CDR2 SVGEGT. The CDR3 loop reads CASQHRKTDTQYF.

The chain recombines TRBV30 with TRBJ2-2; TCRdb lists TRBD1, though no DNA is available to test this call. CDR3 length: 15 residues. Per germline, CDR1 GTSNPN and CDR2 SVGIG (reference sequence). CDR3 loop: CAWSVTGGNTGELFF.

This clonotype is labeled medium-sized (0.01 to 0.1%) based on frequency. The chain links TRBV7-2 to TRBJ2-5. This CDR3 has 13 amino acids. Germline V gene data show CDR1 as SGHTA and CDR2 as FQGNSA. CDR3 sequence: CASSSNSQETQYF. The whole variable domain, remainder taken from reference TRBV7-2 and TRBJ2-5, is GAGVSQSPSNKVTEKGKDVELRCDPISGHTALYWYRQSLGQGLEFLIYFQGNSAPDKSGLPSDRFSAERTGGSVSTLTIQRTQQEDSAVYLCASSSNSQETQYFGPGTRLLVL.

This chain joins TRBV7-8 and TRBJ2-1; TCRdb's D call, TRBD2, is unchecked because there is no DNA. The CDR3 contains 15 residues. Germline lookup yields CDR1 SGHVS and CDR2 FQNEAQ. The CDR3 sequence: CASSLELAGGNEQFF.

The chain uses TRBV7-9 and TRBJ2-1; TCRdb's D call of TRBD2 is untestable without DNA. In germline, CDR1 is SEHNR, CDR2 FQNEAQ (reference sequence). CDR3 length: 17 residues. CDR3 loop: CASSLAVRAGANNEQFF.

By frequency, this clonotype registers medium-sized. The rearrangement joins TRBV2 to TRBJ2-3; lacking DNA, the TRBD2 call made by TCRdb goes unchecked. The CDR3 runs to 15 residues. The germline gives CDR1 SNHLY, CDR2 FYNNEI. CDR3 loop: CASSRLAGNTDTQYF.

V is TRBV7-7 and J is TRBJ2-2; TCRdb's D call of TRBD1 is untestable without DNA. CDR1 SSHAT and CDR2 FNYEAQ come from the germline V gene (reference sequence). The CDR3 runs to 15 residues. The CDR3 region is CASSSTSGIGGELFF.

This clonotype ranks as medium-sized (0.01 to 0.1%) in terms of frequency. The chain couples TRBV6-5 to TRBJ2-1; TCRdb outputs TRBD2, but without DNA this stays unchecked. Germline values: CDR1 MNHEY, CDR2 SVGAGI. The CDR3 contains 14 residues. The CDR3 protein is CASSYIAGGHEQFF.